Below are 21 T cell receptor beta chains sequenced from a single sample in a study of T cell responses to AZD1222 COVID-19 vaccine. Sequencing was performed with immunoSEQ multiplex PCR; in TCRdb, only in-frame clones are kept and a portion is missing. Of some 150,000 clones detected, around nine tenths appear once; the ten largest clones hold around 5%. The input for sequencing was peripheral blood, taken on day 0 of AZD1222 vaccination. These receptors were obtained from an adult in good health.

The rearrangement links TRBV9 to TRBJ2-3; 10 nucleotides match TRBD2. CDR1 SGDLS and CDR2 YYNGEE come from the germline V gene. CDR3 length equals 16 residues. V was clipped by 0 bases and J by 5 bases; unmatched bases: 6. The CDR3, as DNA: TGTGCCAGCAGCGTAGAAGCGGGAGGGCCGGGAGATACGCAGTATTTT. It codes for CASSVEAGGPGDTQYF.

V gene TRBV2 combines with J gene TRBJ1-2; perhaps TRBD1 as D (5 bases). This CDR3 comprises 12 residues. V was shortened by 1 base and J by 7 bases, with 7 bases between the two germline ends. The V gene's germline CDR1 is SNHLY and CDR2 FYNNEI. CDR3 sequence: CASSEGGGGYTF. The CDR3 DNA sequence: TGTGCCAGCAGTGAAGGGGGCGGTGGCTACACCTTC.

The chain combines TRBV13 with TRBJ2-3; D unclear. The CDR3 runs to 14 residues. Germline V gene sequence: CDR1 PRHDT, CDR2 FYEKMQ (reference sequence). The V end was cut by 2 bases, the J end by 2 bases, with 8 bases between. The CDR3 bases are TGTGCCAGCAGCTTAAGCCATTCCACAGATACGCAGTATTTT. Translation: CASSLSHSTDTQYF.

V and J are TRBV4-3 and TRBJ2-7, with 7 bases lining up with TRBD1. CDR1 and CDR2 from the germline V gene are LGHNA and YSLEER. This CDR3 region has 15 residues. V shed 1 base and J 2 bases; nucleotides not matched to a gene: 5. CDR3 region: CASSQAGTATYEQYF. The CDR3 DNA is TGCGCCAGCAGCCAAGCTGGGACAGCGACCTACGAGCAGTACTTC.

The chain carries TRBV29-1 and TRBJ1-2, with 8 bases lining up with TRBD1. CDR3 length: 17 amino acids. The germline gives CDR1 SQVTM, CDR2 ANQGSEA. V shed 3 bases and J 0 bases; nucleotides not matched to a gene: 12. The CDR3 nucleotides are TGCAGCGTTGAGCCTTTGGGACAGGTCGTAGCTAACTATGGCTACACCTTC. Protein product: CSVEPLGQVVANYGYTF.

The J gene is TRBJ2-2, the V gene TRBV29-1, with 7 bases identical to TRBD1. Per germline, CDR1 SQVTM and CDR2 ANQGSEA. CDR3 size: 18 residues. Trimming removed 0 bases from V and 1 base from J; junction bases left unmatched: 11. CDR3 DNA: TGCAGCGTTGAAGATCATAGGGGGCACATACTGAACACCGGGGAGCTGTTTTTT. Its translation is CSVEDHRGHILNTGELFF.

The CDR3 protein is CASSRSLEGEQYF. The CDR3 DNA follows: TGTGCCAGCAGTCGCTCTCTGGAGGGCGAGCAGTACTTC. The rearrangement joins TRBV6-5 to TRBJ2-7; TRBD2 might be the D (6 bases). Deletions cut 5 bases from V and 6 bases from J, with 14 bases between. This CDR3 contains 13 residues. Germline CDR1 MNHEY, CDR2 SVGAGI.

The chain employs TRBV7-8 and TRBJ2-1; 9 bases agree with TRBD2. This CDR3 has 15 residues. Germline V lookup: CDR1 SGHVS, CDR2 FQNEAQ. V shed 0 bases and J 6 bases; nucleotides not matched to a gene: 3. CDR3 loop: CASSLASGRSNEQFF. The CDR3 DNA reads TGTGCCAGCAGCTTAGCTAGCGGGAGATCCAATGAGCAGTTCTTC.

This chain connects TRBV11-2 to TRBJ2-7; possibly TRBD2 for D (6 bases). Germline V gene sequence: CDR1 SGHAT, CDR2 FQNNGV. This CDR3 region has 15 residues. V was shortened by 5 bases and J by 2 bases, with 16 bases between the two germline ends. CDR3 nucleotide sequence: TGTGCCAGCAGCGGGGAGGCGCGGGCGGCCTACGAGCAGTACTTC. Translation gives CASSGEARAAYEQYF.

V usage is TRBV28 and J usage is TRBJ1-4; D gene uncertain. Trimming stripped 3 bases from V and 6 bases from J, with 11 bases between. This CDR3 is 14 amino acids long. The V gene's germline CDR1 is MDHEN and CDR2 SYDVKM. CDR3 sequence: CASSFRMRDEKLFF. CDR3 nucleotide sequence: TGTGCCAGCAGTTTTCGAATGAGGGATGAAAAACTGTTTTTT.

CDR3 in DNA: TGTGCCAGCAGTTTCCCGCAAGGCGGCTACACCTTC. This gives the protein CASSFPQGGYTF. This chain joins TRBV28 and TRBJ1-2; D gene unclear. This CDR3 region has 12 residues. Trimming shortened V by 3 bases and J by 8 bases, and 10 bases separated the two germline ends. In germline, CDR1 is MDHEN, CDR2 SYDVKM.

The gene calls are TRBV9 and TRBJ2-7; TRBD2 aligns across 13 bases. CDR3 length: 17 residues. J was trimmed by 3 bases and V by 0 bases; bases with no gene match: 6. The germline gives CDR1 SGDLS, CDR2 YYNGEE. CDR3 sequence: CASSVGGTSGAVYEQYF. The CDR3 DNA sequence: TGTGCCAGCAGCGTAGGGGGGACTAGCGGGGCAGTCTACGAGCAGTACTTC.

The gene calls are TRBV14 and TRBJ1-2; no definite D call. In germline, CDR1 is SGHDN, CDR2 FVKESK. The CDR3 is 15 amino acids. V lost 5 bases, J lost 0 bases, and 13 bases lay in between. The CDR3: CASSTNTATNYGYTF. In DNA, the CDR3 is TGTGCCAGCAGCACAAACACAGCTACTAACTATGGCTACACCTTC.

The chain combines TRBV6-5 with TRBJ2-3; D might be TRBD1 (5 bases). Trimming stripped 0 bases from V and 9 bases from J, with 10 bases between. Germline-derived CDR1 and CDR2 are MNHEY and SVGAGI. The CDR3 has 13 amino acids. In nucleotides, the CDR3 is TGTGCCAGCAGTTACTCCCAGGGCCCCACGCAGTATTTT. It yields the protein CASSYSQGPTQYF.

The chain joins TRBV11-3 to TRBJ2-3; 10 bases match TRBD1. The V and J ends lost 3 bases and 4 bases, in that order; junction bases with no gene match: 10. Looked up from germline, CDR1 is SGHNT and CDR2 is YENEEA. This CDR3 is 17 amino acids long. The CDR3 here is CASSFTPGQGYPDTQYF. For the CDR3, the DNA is TGTGCCAGCAGCTTCACCCCGGGACAGGGGTATCCAGATACGCAGTATTTT. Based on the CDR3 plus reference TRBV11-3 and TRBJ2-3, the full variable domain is EAGVVQSPRYKIIEKKQPVAFWCNPISGHNTLYWYLQNLGQGPELLIRYENEEAVDDSQLPKDRFSAERLKGVDSTLKIQPAELGDSAVYLCASSFTPGQGYPDTQYFGPGTRLTVL.

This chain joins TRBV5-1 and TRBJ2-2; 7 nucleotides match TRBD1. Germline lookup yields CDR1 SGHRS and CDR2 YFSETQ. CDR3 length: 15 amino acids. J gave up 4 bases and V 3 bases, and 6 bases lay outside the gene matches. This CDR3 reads CASSWGTASTGELFF. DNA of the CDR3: TGCGCCAGCAGCTGGGGGACAGCAAGCACCGGGGAGCTGTTTTTT.

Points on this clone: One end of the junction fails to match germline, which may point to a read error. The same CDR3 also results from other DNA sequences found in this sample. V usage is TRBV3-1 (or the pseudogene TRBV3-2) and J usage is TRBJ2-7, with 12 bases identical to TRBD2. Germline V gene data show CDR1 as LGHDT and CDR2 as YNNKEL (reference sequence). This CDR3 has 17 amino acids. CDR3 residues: CARSHGLAGGDAGEQYF. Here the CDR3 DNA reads TGTGCCCGCAGCCACGGCCTAGCGGGGGGGGACGCCGGCGAGCAGTACTTC.

The CDR3 protein is CASSGYEGQPQHF. CDR3 in DNA: TGTGCCAGCAGCGGATACGAGGGTCAGCCCCAGCATTTT. V gene TRBV7-2 combines with J gene TRBJ1-5; D ambiguous. Germline V gene lookup returns CDR1 SGHTA and CDR2 FQGNSA. V lost 5 bases and J lost 6, with 11 bases in between. The CDR3 spans 13 residues. The complete variable domain, with remaining parts taken from reference TRBV7-2 and TRBJ1-5, reads GAGVSQSPSNKVTEKGKDVELRCDPISGHTALYWYRQSLGQGLEFLIYFQGNSAPDKSGLPSDRFSAERTGGSVSTLTIQRTQQEDSAVYLCASSGYEGQPQHFGDGTRLSIL.

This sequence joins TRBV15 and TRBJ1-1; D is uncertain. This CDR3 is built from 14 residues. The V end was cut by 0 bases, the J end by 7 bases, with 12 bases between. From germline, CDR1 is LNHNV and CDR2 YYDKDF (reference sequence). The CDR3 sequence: CATSRDLGRSEAFF. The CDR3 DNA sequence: TGTGCCACCAGCAGAGATCTTGGTCGGAGTGAAGCTTTCTTT.

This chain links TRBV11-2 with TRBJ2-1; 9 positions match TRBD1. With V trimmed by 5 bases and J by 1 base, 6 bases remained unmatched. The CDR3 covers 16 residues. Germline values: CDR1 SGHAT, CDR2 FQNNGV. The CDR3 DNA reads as TGTGCCAGCAGCCCCCGTGGGACAGGGTCCTACAATGAGCAGTTCTTC. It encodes CASSPRGTGSYNEQFF.

The chain's CDR3 is CASTVPLRSGDHNEQFF. In DNA form, the CDR3 reads TGTGCCAGCACCGTTCCCCTTCGAAGCGGAGACCACAATGAGCAGTTCTTC. The gene calls are TRBV28 and TRBJ2-1; possibly TRBD2 for D (5 bases). Trimming shortened V by 7 bases and J by 5 bases, and 24 bases separated the two germline ends. CDR1 is MDHEN, CDR2 SYDVKM, per germline. This CDR3 region has 17 residues.